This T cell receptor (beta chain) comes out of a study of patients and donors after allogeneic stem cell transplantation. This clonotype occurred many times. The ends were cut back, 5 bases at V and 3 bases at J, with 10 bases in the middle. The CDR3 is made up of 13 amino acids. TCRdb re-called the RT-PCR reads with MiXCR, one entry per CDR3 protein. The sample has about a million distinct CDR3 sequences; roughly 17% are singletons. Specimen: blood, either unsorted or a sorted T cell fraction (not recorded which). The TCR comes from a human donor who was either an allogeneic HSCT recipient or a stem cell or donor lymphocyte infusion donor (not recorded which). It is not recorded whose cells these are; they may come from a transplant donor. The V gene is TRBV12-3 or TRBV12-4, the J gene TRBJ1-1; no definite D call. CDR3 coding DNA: TGTGCCAGCAGTAATAACTGGGACACTGAAGCTTTCTTT. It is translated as CASSNNWDTEAFF.